The T cell receptor (beta chain) described here comes from a study of long-term antiretroviral therapy in people with HIV. CDR3 size: 14 residues. The V and J ends lost 4 bases and 0 bases respectively, with 6 bases between them. CDR1 is SEHNR, CDR2 FQNEAQ, per germline (reference sequence). Sequencing relied on immunoSEQ assay v3.0, run at survey level. TCRdb's copy holds only in-frame clones and misses some; the assay was immunoSEQ multiplex PCR. This table holds approximately 31,000 clones, roughly 97% found once. The TCR comes from a man younger than 45 with HIV. The chain employs TRBV7-9 and TRBJ1-4, with D uncertain. Specimen: unsorted PBMCs, collected 6.9 years after starting antiretroviral therapy. CDR3 region: CASSWPPTNEKLFF. Here the CDR3 DNA reads TGTGCCAGCAGCTGGCCCCCAACTAATGAAAAACTGTTTTTT.